This TCR beta chain was documented in a study of T cell repertoires in cytomegalovirus infection. On the study more broadly: Selected CMV epitopes included recently identified HLA-C-restricted ones as well as well-studied HLA-B-restricted ones. Matching HLA type and CMV infection were both indicated by public TCR beta signatures.

TCRdb redid the calling of the reads with MiXCR, one entry per CDR3 protein. The sample includes roughly 500,000 distinct CDR3 sequences, roughly 43% of them seen just once. Remarks on this clonotype: Its antigen remains unidentified.

Study-wide findings and caveats: Based on cumulative public TCR beta family frequency, carriers of CMV plus the relevant HLA were identified. HLA-C-restricted CMV-specific TCR beta clonotypes prevailed in the ex vivo response.

Germline CDR1 and CDR2: MNHEY and SVGAGI. CDR3 size: 14 residues. Trimming at V came to 5 bases and at J to 4 bases, leaving 6 bases not matched to a gene. The starting material was cultured PBMCs, obtained from culture after CMV antigen stimulation. The sequence came from a human donor in good health (CMV status not recorded). Some clones in this sample may be carry-over from other donors' samples. This chain links TRBV6-5 with TRBJ2-5, with TRBD1 matching 8 bases. The CDR3, as DNA: TGTGCCAGCAGTCCAGGGGGCCGGAGAGAGACCCAGTACTTC. Its translation is CASSPGGRRETQYF.